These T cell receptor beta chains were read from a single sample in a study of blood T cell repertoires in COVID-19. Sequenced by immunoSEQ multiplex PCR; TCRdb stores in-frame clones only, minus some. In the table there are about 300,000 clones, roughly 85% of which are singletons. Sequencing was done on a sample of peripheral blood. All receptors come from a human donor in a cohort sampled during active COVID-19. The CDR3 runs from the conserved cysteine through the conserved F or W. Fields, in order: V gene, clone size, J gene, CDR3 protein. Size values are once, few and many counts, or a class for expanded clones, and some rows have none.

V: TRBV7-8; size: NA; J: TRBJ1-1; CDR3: CASSLRLGGNTEAFF
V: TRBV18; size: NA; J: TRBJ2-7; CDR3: CASSPPRTGLPYEQYF
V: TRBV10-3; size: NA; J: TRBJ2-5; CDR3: CAISADRVPETQYF
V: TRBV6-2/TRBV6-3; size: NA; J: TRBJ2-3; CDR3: CASSGLAGGYDTQYF
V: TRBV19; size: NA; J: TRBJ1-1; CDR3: CASSGTGGLAFF
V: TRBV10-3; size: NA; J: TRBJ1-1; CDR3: CAISDPPRGNTEAFF
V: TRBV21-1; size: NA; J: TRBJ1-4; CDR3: CANPFEMFEDEKLFF
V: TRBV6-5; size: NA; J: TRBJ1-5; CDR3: CASSPHRESNQPQHF
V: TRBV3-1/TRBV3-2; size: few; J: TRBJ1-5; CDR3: CASSWVREIGSNQPQHF
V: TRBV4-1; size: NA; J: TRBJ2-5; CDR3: CASSQVGSQETQYF
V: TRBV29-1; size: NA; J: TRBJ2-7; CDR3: CTELGQVSYEQYF
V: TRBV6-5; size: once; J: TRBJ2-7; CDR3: CASSKSLAGSYEQYF
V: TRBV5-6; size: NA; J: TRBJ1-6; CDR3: CASSFYAGGSPLHF
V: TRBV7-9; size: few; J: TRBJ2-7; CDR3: CASSRDRGYEQYF